This T cell receptor beta chain was recovered during a study of CD4 and CD8 cells across lung adenocarcinoma regions. Donors had localized lung adenocarcinoma, a non-small cell lung cancer. Germline loops: CDR1 WSHSY, CDR2 SAAADI. V lost 4 bases, J lost 5 bases, and 8 bases stayed unmatched. This CDR3 has 16 residues. TCRdb re-called the PCR reads through MiXCR, storing one row per CDR3 protein. This table has 20,000 or so distinct CDR3 sequences, around 46% appearing once. Sequenced material: CD8+ T cells from the margin of a lung tumor. This TCR was sampled from a male donor with lung adenocarcinoma. The CD4 and CD8 labels of this study may be unreliable. The J gene is TRBJ2-1, the V gene TRBV10-2; 10 bases align to TRBD2. The chain's CDR3 is CASSGGRTSGNNEQFF. The CDR3 DNA follows: TGCGCCAGCAGTGGGGGTAGGACTAGCGGCAACAATGAGCAGTTCTTC.